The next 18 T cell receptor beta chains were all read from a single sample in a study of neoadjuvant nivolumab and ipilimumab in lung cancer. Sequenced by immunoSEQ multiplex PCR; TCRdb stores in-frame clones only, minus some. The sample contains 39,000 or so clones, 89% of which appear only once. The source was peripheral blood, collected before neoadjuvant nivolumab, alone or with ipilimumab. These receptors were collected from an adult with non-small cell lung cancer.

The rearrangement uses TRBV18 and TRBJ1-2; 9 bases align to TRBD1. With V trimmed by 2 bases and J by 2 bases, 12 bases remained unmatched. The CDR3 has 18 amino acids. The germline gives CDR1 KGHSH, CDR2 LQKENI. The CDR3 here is CASSPNNVGTGRNYGYTF. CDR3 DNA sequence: TGTGCCAGCTCACCAAATAACGTGGGGACAGGGAGGAACTATGGCTACACCTTC.

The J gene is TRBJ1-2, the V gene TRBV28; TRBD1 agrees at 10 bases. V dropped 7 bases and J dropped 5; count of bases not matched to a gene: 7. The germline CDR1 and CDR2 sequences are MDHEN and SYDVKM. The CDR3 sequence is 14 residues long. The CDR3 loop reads CASTPGQGGYGYTF. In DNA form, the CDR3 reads TGTGCCAGCACCCCTGGACAGGGGGGATATGGCTACACCTTC.

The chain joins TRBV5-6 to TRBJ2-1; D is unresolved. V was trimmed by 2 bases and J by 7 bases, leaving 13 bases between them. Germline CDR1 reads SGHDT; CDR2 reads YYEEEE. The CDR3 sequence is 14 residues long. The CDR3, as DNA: TGTGCCAGCAGCTTAGCTTTCTTAGAGAATGAGCAGTTCTTC. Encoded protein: CASSLAFLENEQFF.

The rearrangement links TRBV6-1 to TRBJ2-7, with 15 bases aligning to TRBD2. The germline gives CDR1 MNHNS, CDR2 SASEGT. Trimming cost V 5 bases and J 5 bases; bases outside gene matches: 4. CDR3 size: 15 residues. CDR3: CASSWTSGRADEQYF. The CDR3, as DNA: TGTGCCAGCAGTTGGACTAGCGGGAGGGCCGACGAGCAGTACTTC.

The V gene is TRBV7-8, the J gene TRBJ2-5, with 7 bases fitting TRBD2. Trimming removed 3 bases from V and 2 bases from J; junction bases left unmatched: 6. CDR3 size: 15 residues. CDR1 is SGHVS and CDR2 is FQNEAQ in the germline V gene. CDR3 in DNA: TGTGCCAGCAGCTTCAGCGGGGCCCATCAAGAGACCCAGTACTTC. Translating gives CASSFSGAHQETQYF.

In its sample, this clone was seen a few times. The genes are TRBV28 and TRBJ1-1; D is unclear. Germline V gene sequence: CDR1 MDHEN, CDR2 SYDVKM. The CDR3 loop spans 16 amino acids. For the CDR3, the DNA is TGTGCGGTGGGGAAATTGGGCGATCTCACGAACACTGAAGCTTTCTTT. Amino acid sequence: CAVGKLGDLTNTEAFF.

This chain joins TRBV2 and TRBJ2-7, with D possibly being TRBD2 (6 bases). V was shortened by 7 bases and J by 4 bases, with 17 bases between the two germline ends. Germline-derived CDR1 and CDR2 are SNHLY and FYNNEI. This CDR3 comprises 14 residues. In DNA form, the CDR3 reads TGTGCCAGCACCATAACGACCGGGAGTTACGAGCAGTACTTC. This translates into CASTITTGSYEQYF.

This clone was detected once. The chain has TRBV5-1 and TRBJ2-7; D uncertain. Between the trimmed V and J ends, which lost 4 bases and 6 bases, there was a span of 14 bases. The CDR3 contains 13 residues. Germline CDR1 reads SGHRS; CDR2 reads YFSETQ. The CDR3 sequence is CASSRSPGGEQYF. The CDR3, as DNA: TGCGCCAGCAGCCGGTCGCCGGGCGGCGAGCAGTACTTC.

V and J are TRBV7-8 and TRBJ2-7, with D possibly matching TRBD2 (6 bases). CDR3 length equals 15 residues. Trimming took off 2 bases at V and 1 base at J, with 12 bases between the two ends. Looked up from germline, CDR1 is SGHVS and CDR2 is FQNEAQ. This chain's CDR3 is CASSLRREKSYEQYF. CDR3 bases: TGTGCCAGCAGCTTACGGAGGGAGAAGTCCTACGAGCAGTACTTC.

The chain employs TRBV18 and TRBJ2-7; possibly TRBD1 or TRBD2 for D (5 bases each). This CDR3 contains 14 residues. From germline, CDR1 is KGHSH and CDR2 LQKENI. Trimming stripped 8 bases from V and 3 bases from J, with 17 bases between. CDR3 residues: CASAQGRDDYEQYF. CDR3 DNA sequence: TGTGCCAGCGCCCAGGGCAGGGACGACTACGAGCAGTACTTC.

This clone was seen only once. The CDR3 reads CASSQATEQFF. Here the CDR3 DNA reads TGTGCCAGCAGCCAGGCAACTGAGCAGTTCTTC. The V gene is TRBV7-9, the J gene TRBJ2-1, with D uncertain. The CDR3 sequence is 11 residues long. With 5 bases removed from V and 9 bases from J, the gap between germline ends came to 8 bases. Looked up from germline, CDR1 is SEHNR and CDR2 is FQNEAQ (reference sequence).

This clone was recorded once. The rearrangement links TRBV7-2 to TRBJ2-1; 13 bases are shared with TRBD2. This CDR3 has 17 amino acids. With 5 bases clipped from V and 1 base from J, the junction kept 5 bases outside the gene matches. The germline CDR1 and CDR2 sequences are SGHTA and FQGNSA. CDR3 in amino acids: CASSKPGLAGSYNEQFF. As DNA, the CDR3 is TGTGCCAGCAGCAAACCGGGACTAGCGGGGTCCTACAATGAGCAGTTCTTC.

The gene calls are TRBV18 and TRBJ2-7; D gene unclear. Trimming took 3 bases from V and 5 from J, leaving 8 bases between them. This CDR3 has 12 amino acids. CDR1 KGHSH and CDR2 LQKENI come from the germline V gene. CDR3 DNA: TGTGCCAGCTCACCTACAAGGGACGAGCAGTACTTC. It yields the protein CASSPTRDEQYF.

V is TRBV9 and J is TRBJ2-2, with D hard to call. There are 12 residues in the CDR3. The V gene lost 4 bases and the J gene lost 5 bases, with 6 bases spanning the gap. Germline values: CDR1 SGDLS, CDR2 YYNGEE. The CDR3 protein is CASSYRTGELFF. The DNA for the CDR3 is TGTGCCAGCAGCTATAGAACCGGGGAGCTGTTTTTT.

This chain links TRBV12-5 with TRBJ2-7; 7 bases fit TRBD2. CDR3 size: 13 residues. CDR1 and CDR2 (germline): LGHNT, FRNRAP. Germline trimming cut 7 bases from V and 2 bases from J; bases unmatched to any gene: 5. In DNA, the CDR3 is TGTGCTAGTGCCGCCGGGGGGACCTACGAGCAGTACTTC. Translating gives CASAAGGTYEQYF.

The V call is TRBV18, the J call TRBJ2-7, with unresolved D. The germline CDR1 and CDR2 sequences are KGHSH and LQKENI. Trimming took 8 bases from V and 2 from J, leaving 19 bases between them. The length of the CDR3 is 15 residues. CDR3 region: CASLNLMGPAYEQYF. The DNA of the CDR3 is TGTGCCAGCCTGAATTTAATGGGCCCAGCCTACGAGCAGTACTTC.

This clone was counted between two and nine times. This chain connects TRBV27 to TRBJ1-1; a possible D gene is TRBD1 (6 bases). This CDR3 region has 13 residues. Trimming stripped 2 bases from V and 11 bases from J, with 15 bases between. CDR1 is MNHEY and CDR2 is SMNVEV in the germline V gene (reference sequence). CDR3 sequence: CASSLGPGGVAFF. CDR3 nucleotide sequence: TGTGCCAGCAGTTTAGGCCCGGGGGGCGTGGCTTTCTTT.

As DNA, the CDR3 is TGTGCCAGCAGCTTAGCGACAGAATACGAGCAGTACTTC. Translating it yields CASSLATEYEQYF. This sequence joins TRBV7-3 and TRBJ2-7; tentative D call: TRBD1 (5 bases). Germline values: CDR1 SGHTA, CDR2 FQGTGA. V was shortened by 2 bases and J by 4 bases, with 9 bases between the two germline ends. This CDR3 contains 13 residues.